This paragraph covers one T cell receptor beta chain sequence. Its antigen is unidentified. A read error may be the cause here, since a much bigger clone is one base away. The authors used roughly 0.55 ug of bulk tumor genomic DNA per sample as template. Surgeons took several biopsies per primary tumor, spaced far apart, during surgery. Patients had untreated, newly diagnosed non-small cell lung cancer and underwent curative surgery. Everyone who gave samples had just been diagnosed with non-small cell lung cancer and was having surgery with curative intent. With 32 V and 13 J primers, multiplex PCR amplified the TCR beta CDR3. MiXCR was run by TCRdb on the multiplex PCR reads, yielding one entry per CDR3 protein. The sample carries roughly 2,000 distinct CDR3 sequences, roughly a third recorded once. The data belong to a study of immune heterogeneity within non-small cell lung tumors. The CDR3 spans 12 residues. Per the germline V gene, CDR1 is LNHDA and CDR2 is SQIVND (reference sequence).

Study-wide results and caveats: Multiple tumor sites within a patient showed recurrence of identical dominant CDR3 beta clonotypes; site-unique high-frequency clones were present as well. Higher local tumor mutational burden went with moderately higher local T-cell clonality, R approximately 0.35.

The material sequenced was lung tumor tissue. The V gene is TRBV19, the J gene TRBJ2-1, with D possibly TRBD1 on 6 matching bases. The sequence derives from a man in his 70s with non-small cell lung cancer. For the CDR3, the DNA is TGTGCCAATAGTACAGGGAGTGCTGAGCAGTTCTTC. Residues: CANSTGSAEQFF.